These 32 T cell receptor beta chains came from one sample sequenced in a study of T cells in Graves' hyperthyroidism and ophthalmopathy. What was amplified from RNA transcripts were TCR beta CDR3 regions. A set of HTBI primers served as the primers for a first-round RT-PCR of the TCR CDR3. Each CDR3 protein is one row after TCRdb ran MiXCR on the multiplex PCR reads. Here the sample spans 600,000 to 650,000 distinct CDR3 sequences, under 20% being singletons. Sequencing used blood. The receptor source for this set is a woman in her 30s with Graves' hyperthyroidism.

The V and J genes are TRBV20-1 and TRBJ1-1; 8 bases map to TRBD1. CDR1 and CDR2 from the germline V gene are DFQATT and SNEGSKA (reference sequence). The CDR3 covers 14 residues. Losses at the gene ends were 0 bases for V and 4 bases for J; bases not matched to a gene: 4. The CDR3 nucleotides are TGCAGTGCTAGAGATCGACAGGGGAGCACTGAAGCTTTCTTT. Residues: CSARDRQGSTEAFF.

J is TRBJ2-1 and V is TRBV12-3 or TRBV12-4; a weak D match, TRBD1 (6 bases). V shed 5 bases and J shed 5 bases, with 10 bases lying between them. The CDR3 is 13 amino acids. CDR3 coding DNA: TGTGCCAGCAGTGACGGACAGCACAATGAGCAGTTCTTC. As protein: CASSDGQHNEQFF.

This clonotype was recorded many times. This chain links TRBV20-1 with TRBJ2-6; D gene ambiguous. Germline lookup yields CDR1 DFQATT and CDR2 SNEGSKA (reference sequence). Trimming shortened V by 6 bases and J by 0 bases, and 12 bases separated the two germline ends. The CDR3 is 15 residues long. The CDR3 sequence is CSAQKDGSGANVLTF. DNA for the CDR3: TGCAGTGCCCAAAAAGATGGCTCTGGGGCCAACGTCCTGACTTTC.

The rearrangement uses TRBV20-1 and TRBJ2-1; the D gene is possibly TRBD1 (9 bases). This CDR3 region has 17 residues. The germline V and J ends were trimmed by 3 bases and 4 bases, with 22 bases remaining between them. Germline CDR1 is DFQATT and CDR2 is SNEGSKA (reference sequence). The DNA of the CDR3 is TGCAGTGCTAGGGACAGGGGAAGCGGGAGTAATTACAATGAGCAGTTCTTC. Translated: CSARDRGSGSNYNEQFF.

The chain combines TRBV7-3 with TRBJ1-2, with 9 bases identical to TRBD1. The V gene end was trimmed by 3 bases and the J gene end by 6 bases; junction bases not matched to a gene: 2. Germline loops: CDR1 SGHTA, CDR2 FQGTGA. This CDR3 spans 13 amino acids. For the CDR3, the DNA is TGTGCCAGCAGCTTCCGGACAGGGGATGGCTACACCTTC. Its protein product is CASSFRTGDGYTF.

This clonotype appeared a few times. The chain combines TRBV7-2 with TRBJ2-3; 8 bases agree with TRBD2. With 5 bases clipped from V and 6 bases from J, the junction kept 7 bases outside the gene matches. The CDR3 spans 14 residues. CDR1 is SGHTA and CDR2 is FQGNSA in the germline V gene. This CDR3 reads CASSPPPGGDTQYF. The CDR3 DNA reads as TGTGCCAGCAGCCCCCCCCCGGGAGGGGATACGCAGTATTTT.

The CDR3 sequence is CASSETNSYEQYF. DNA for the CDR3: TGTGCCAGCAGTGAGACCAACTCCTACGAGCAGTACTTC. The chain is built from TRBV6-1 and TRBJ2-7; D is uncertain. Germline V gives CDR1 MNHNS, CDR2 SASEGT. The CDR3 is 13 amino acids. V was cut by 3 bases and J by 0 bases, with 6 bases left in between.

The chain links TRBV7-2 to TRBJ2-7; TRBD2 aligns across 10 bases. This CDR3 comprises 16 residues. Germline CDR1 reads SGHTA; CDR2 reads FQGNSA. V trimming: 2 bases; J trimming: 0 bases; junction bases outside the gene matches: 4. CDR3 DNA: TGTGCCAGCAGCTTAACGTGGACTAGCGGCTCCTACGAGCAGTACTTC. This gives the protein CASSLTWTSGSYEQYF. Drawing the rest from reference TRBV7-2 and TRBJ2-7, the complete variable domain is GAGVSQSPSNKVTEKGKDVELRCDPISGHTALYWYRQSLGQGLEFLIYFQGNSAPDKSGLPSDRFSAERTGGSVSTLTIQRTQQEDSAVYLCASSLTWTSGSYEQYFGPGTRLTVT.

CDR3 DNA: TGCAGTGCTAGAGTCGGGAGGGGGGATCAGCCCCAGCATTTT. The encoded protein is CSARVGRGDQPQHF. This rearrangement joins TRBV20-1 to TRBJ1-5; TRBD1 is a possible D gene (6 bases). The CDR3 sequence is 14 residues long. From germline, CDR1 is DFQATT and CDR2 SNEGSKA (reference sequence). V was clipped by 1 base and J by 5 bases, with 12 bases between them.

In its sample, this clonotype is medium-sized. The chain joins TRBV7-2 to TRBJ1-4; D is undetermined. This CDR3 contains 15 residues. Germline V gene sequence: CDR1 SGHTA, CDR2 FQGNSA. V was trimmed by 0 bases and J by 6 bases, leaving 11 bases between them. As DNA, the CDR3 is TGTGCCAGCAGCTTAGCTGGGGTTAGCGATGAAAAACTGTTTTTT. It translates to CASSLAGVSDEKLFF.

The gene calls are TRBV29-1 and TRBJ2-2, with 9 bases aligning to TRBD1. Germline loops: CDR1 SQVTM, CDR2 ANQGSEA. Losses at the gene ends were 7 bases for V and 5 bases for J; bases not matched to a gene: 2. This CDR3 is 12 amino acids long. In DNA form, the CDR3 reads TGCAGCGCGACAGGGGGTACCGGGGAGCTGTTTTTT. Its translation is CSATGGTGELFF.

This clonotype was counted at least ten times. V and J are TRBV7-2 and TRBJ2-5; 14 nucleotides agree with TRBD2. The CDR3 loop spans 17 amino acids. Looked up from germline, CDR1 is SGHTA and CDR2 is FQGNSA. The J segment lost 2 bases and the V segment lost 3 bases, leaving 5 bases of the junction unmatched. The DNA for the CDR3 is TGTGCCAGCAGCTTCGTCAGACTAGCGGGAGGGCAAGAGACCCAGTACTTC. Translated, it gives CASSFVRLAGGQETQYF.

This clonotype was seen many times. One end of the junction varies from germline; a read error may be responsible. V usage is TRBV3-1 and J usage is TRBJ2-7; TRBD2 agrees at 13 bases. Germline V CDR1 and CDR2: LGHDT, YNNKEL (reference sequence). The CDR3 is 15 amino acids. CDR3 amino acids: CASSQGLAGVYEQYF. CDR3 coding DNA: TGTGCCAGCAGTCAAGGACTAGCGGGGGTATACGAGCAGTACTTC.

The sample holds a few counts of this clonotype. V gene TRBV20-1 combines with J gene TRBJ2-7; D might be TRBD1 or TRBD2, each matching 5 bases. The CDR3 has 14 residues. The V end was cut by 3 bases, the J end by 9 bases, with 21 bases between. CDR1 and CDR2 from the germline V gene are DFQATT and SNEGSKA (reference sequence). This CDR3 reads CSASTAGTLKGQYF. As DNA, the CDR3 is TGCAGTGCTAGCACTGCAGGGACCCTGAAGGGGCAGTACTTC.

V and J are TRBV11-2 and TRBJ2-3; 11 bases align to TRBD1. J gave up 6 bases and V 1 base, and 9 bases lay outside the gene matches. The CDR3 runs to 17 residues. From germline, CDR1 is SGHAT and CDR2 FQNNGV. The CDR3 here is CASSLVSGQGAGDTQYF. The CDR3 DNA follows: TGTGCCAGCAGCTTAGTGTCCGGACAGGGGGCCGGGGATACGCAGTATTTT.

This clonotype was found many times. CDR3 residues: CASSPSRDYGYTF. In DNA form, the CDR3 reads TGTGCCAGCAGCCCTTCCCGGGACTATGGCTACACCTTC. V is TRBV3-1 and J is TRBJ1-2; D is undetermined. CDR3 length: 13 amino acids. V lost 4 bases and J 3 bases, leaving 9 bases between the germline ends. CDR1 and CDR2 (germline): LGHDT, YNNKEL (reference sequence). The complete variable domain, with remaining parts taken from reference TRBV3-1 and TRBJ1-2, reads DTAVSQTPKYLVTQMGNDKSIKCEQNLGHDTMYWYKQDSKKFLKIMFSYNNKELIINETVPNRFSPKSPDKAHLNLHINSLELGDSAVYFCASSPSRDYGYTFGSGTRLTVV.

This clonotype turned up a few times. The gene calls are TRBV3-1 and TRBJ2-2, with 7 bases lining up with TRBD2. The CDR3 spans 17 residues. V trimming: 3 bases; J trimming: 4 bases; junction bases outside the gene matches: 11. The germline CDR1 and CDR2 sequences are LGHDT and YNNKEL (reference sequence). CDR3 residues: CASSHPTGTTFTGELFF. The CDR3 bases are TGTGCCAGCAGCCACCCGACGGGGACTACCTTCACCGGGGAGCTGTTTTTT.

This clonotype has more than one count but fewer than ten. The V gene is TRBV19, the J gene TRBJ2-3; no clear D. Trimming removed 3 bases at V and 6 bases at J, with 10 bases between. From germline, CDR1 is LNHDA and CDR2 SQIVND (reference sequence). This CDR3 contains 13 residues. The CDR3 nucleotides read TGTGCCAGTAGTATTGGCCTCCGTGATACGCAGTATTTT. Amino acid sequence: CASSIGLRDTQYF.

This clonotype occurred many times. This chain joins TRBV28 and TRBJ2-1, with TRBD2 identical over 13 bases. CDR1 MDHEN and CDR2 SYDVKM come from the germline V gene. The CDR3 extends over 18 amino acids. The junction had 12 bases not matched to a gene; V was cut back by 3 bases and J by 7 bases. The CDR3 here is CASSFPHGLAGVGNEQFF. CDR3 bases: TGTGCCAGCAGTTTTCCCCATGGACTAGCGGGAGTGGGGAATGAGCAGTTCTTC.

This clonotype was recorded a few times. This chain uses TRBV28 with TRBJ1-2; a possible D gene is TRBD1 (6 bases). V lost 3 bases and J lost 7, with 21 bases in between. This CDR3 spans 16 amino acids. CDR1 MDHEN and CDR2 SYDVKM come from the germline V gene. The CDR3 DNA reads TGTGCCAGCAGTTTGTACAGGGTAGGAAGATATAGTGGCTACACCTTC. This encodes CASSLYRVGRYSGYTF.

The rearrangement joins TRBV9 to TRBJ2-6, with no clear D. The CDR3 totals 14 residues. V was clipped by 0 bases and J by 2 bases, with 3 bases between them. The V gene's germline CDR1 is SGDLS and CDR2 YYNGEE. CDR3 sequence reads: CASSVVTGANVLTF. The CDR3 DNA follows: TGTGCCAGCAGCGTAGTTACTGGGGCCAACGTCCTGACTTTC.

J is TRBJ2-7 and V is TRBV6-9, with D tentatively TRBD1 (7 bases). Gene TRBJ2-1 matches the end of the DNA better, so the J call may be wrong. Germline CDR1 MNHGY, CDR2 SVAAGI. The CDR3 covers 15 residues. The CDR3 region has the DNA TGTGCCAGCAGTATCGATCAGGGGGGAATCTACGAGCAGTTCTTC. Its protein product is CASSIDQGGIYEQFF.

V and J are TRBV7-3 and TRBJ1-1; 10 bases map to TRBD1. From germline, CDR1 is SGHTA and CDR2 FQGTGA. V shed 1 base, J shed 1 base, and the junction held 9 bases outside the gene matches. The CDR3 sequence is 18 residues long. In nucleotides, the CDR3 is TGTGCCAGCAGCTTAAAGTTATGGGACAGGGGACCGAACACTGAAGCTTTCTTT. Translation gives CASSLKLWDRGPNTEAFF.

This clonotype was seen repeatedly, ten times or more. CDR3 sequence reads: CASSEFRSGELFF. The CDR3 bases are TGTGCCAGCAGTGAATTCCGTAGCGGGGAGCTGTTTTTT. The chain is built from TRBV2 and TRBJ2-2, with unresolved D. Between the trimmed V and J ends, which lost 2 bases and 7 bases, there was a span of 8 bases. Germline V gene sequence: CDR1 SNHLY, CDR2 FYNNEI. CDR3 length: 13 amino acids.

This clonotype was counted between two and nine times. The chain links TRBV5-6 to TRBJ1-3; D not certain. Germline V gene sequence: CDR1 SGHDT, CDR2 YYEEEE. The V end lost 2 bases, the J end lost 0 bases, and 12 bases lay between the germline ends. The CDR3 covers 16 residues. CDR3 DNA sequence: TGTGCCAGCAGCTTTAATGGCATCCCCTCTGGAAACACCATATATTTT. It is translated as CASSFNGIPSGNTIYF.

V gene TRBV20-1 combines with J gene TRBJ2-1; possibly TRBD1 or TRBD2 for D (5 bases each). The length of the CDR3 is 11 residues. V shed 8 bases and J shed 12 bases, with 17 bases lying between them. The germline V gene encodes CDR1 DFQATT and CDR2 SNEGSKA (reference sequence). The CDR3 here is CSLNRDLGQFF. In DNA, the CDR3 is TGCAGTCTCAACCGGGACCTCGGGCAGTTCTTC.

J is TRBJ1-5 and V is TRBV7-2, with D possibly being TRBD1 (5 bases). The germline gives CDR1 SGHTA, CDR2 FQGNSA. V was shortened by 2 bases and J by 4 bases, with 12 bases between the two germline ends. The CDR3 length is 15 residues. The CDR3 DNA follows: TGTGCCAGCAGCTTAAACTGGGCAGGGAATCAGCCCCAGCATTTT. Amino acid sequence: CASSLNWAGNQPQHF.

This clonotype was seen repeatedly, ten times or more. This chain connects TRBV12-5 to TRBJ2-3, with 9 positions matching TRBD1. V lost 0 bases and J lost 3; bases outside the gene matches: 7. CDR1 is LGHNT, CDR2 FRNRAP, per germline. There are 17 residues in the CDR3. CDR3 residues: CASGLVAFGQGTDTQYF. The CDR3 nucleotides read TGTGCTAGTGGTTTGGTCGCGTTTGGACAGGGGACAGATACGCAGTATTTT. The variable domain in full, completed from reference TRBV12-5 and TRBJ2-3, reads DARVTQTPRHKVTEMGQEVTMRCQPILGHNTVFWYRQTMMQGLELLAYFRNRAPLDDSGMPKDRFSAEMPDATLATLKIQPSEPRDSAVYFCASGLVAFGQGTDTQYFGPGTRLTVL.

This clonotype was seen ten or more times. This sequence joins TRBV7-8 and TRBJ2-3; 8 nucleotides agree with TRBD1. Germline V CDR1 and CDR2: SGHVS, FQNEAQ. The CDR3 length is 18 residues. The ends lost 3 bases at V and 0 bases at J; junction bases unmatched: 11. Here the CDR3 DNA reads TGTGCCAGCAGCTTCGGGACAGGAGCTATTAGTAGCACAGATACGCAGTATTTT. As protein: CASSFGTGAISSTDTQYF.

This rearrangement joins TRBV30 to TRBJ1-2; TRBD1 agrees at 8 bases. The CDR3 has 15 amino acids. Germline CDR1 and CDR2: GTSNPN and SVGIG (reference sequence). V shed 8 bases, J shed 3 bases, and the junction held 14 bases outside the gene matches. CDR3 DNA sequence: TGTGCCGGAGGGGGGACAGGACAAAATTACTATGGCTACACCTTC. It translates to CAGGGTGQNYYGYTF.

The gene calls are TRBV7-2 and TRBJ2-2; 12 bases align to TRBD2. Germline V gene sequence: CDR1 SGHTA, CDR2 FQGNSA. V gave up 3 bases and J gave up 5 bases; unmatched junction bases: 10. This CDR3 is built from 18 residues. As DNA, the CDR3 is TGTGCCAGCAGCTTCTACCTCGGACTAGCGGGAAATACCGGGGAGCTGTTTTTT. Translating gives CASSFYLGLAGNTGELFF.

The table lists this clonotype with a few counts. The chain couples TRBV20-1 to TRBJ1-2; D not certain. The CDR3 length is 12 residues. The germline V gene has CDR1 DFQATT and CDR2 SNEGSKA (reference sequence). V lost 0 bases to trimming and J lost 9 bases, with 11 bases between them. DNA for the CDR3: TGCAGTGCTAGAGATCCGGCGCTAAGCTACACCTTC. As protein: CSARDPALSYTF.